The 8 T cell receptor beta chains reported below all come from one sample, sequenced in a study of shared clonotypes between healthy human individuals. Sequencing was performed with immunoSEQ multiplex PCR; in TCRdb, only in-frame clones are kept and a portion is missing. The sample shows around 2.3 million clones, under 97% of them seen only once. The sample comprised naive CD4+ T cells sorted from blood. Subset of the sample: CD45RA+ positively selected. These TCRs come from a young man in good health.

The chain has TRBV7-9 and TRBJ2-5; D gene ambiguous. The V end was cut by 5 bases, the J end by 2 bases, with 9 bases between. The germline V gene has CDR1 SEHNR and CDR2 FQNEAQ (reference sequence). The CDR3 length is 13 residues. The CDR3 bases are TGTGCCAGCAGCCGGTCAGCTCAAGAGACCCAGTACTTC. Residues: CASSRSAQETQYF.

The CDR3 region is CASSLLSGTQDWGTQYF. In DNA form, the CDR3 reads TGTGCCAGCAGCCTACTCTCCGGGACTCAAGATTGGGGGACCCAGTACTTC. This sequence joins TRBV14 and TRBJ2-5, with D possibly being TRBD2 (6 bases). The CDR3 sequence is 17 residues long. The germline gives CDR1 SGHDN, CDR2 FVKESK. Trimming cost V 4 bases and J 7 bases, with 25 bases left between them. Looking up the rest from reference TRBV14 and TRBJ2-5 gives the full variable domain: EAGVTQFPSHSVIEKGQTVTLRCDPISGHDNLYWYRRVMGKEIKFLLHFVKESKQDESGMPNNRFLAERTGGTYSTLKVQPAELEDSGVYFCASSLLSGTQDWGTQYFGPGTRLLVL.

The CDR3 DNA reads as TGTGCCAGTACGGGCTCCTATAATTCACCCCTCCACTTT. Its protein product is CASTGSYNSPLHF. The gene calls are TRBV19 and TRBJ1-6; no definite D call. CDR1 LNHDA and CDR2 SQIVND come from the germline V gene (reference sequence). CDR3 size: 13 residues. Between the trimmed V and J ends, which lost 7 bases and 0 bases, there was a span of 4 bases.

The chain uses TRBV7-3 and TRBJ1-2; no clear D gene. V lost 5 bases, J lost 0 bases, and 7 bases lay in between. The V gene's germline CDR1 is SGHTA and CDR2 FQGTGA. The CDR3 is 13 residues long. CDR3 sequence: CASSLQPNYGYTF. As DNA, the CDR3 is TGTGCCAGCAGCCTGCAGCCTAACTATGGCTACACCTTC.

This clone was counted a single time. The gene calls are TRBV7-2 and TRBJ2-7; 9 bases agree with TRBD2. This CDR3 contains 15 residues. Germline V gene sequence: CDR1 SGHTA, CDR2 FQGNSA. The J segment lost 11 bases and the V segment lost 5 bases, leaving 16 bases of the junction unmatched. The CDR3 nucleotides read TGTGCCAGCAGCGAAAGGGGGGGACTAGCCGGCCAGGAGTACTTC. This gives the protein CASSERGGLAGQEYF.

This chain joins TRBV28 and TRBJ2-7; 8 nucleotides match TRBD1. V gave up 1 base and J gave up 6 bases; unmatched junction bases: 11. The length of the CDR3 is 16 residues. Germline V gene sequence: CDR1 MDHEN, CDR2 SYDVKM. The CDR3 loop is CASSLSTGQANFEQYF. CDR3 DNA sequence: TGTGCCAGCAGTTTATCCACGGGACAGGCGAACTTCGAGCAGTACTTC.

This clone is a singleton in its sample. This rearrangement joins TRBV29-1 to TRBJ2-3; D perhaps matches TRBD2 (5 bases). This CDR3 contains 15 residues. Germline V gives CDR1 SQVTM, CDR2 ANQGSEA. Trimming left V 0 bases short and J 5 bases short, with 15 bases between. CDR3 sequence: CSVEEQGQAGDTQYF. The CDR3 coding sequence is TGCAGCGTTGAAGAGCAAGGGCAGGCGGGAGATACGCAGTATTTT.

The rearrangement links TRBV4-1 to TRBJ1-4, with D perhaps matching TRBD1 (6 bases). The length of the CDR3 is 16 residues. Trimming pared 0 bases from V and 2 bases from J, leaving 10 bases between. Germline-derived CDR1 and CDR2 are MGHRA and YSYEKL. The CDR3 DNA is TGCGCCAGCAGCCAAGATCAGGGGCTCACTAATGAAAAACTGTTTTTT. Residues: CASSQDQGLTNEKLFF.